Presented here are 17 T cell receptor beta chains from one specimen sequenced in a study of CD8 T cell repertoires and HIV-1 epitope variants. Their recognized antigens are unknown. Sequencing was performed with immunoSEQ multiplex PCR; in TCRdb, only in-frame clones are kept and a portion is missing. The sample lists a few thousand clones; around 71% were seen once. The sequenced sample was cultured CD8+ T cells derived from PBMCs. The origin of the receptors is a male donor with HIV.

This clone was counted between two and nine times. The chain has TRBV10-1 and TRBJ2-7; D gene unclear. The CDR3 is 14 amino acids. Trimming took off 3 bases at V and 4 bases at J, with 13 bases between the two ends. Germline V gives CDR1 WNHNN, CDR2 SYGVQD (reference sequence). CDR3 nucleotide sequence: TGCGCCAGCAGTGAAGGTTCTGGGTTGTACGAGCAGTACTTC. Translated, it gives CASSEGSGLYEQYF.

The rearrangement uses TRBV7-8 and TRBJ2-5; maybe TRBD1 (5 bases). Trimming shortened V by 5 bases and J by 1 base, and 11 bases separated the two germline ends. Per the germline V gene, CDR1 is SGHVS and CDR2 is FQNEAQ. This CDR3 is built from 14 residues. CDR3 residues: CASSDGQPQETQYF. Here the CDR3 DNA reads TGTGCCAGCAGCGACGGACAACCCCAAGAGACCCAGTACTTC.

The chain combines TRBV28 with TRBJ1-1; D is uncertain. CDR1 is MDHEN, CDR2 SYDVKM, per germline. Trimming removed 5 bases at V and 0 bases at J, with 10 bases between. The CDR3 covers 14 residues. CDR3 nucleotides: TGTGCCAGCAGTCCCGGAGATATGAACACTGAAGCTTTCTTT. Protein product: CASSPGDMNTEAFF.

The chain combines TRBV7-9 with TRBJ2-3, with unresolved D. The CDR3 is 14 amino acids. Trimming stripped 4 bases from V and 2 bases from J, with 10 bases between. CDR1 and CDR2 from the germline V gene are SEHNR and FQNEAQ (reference sequence). For the CDR3, the DNA is TGTGCCAGCAGCTCCCTGCGGCCCACAGATACGCAGTATTTT. As protein: CASSSLRPTDTQYF. The whole variable domain, filled in from reference TRBV7-9 and TRBJ2-3, reads DTGVSQNPRHKITKRGQNVTFRCDPISEHNRLYWYRQTLGQGPEFLTYFQNEAQLEKSRLLSDRFSAERPKGSFSTLEIQRTEQGDSAMYLCASSSLRPTDTQYFGPGTRLTVL.

The chain has TRBV7-3 and TRBJ2-5, with no clear D. The V gene's germline CDR1 is SGHTA and CDR2 FQGTGA. The length of the CDR3 is 12 residues. V lost 5 bases, J lost 7 bases, and 11 bases lay in between. CDR3 loop: CASSATPGTQYF. The CDR3 DNA is TGTGCCAGCAGCGCCACCCCAGGGACCCAGTACTTC.

V gene TRBV11-2 combines with J gene TRBJ2-1, with D unresolved. Trimming removed 5 bases at V and 9 bases at J, with 11 bases between. CDR1 SGHAT and CDR2 FQNNGV come from the germline V gene. The CDR3 consists of 12 residues. Here the CDR3 reads CASSPPQVEQFF. Here the CDR3 DNA reads TGTGCCAGCAGCCCACCTCAGGTTGAGCAGTTCTTC.

This clone is deemed medium-sized (0.01 to 0.1%). This chain links TRBV5-6 with TRBJ2-5; D call uncertain. Trimming took 2 bases from V and 2 from J, leaving 10 bases between them. The CDR3 spans 14 residues. Germline V CDR1 and CDR2: SGHDT, YYEEEE. This chain's CDR3 is CASSFLTPQETQYF. As DNA, the CDR3 is TGTGCCAGCAGCTTCCTAACACCTCAAGAGACCCAGTACTTC.

V gene TRBV9 combines with J gene TRBJ2-1; 9 nucleotides line up with TRBD2. Germline V lookup: CDR1 SGDLS, CDR2 YYNGEE. This CDR3 spans 13 amino acids. V was clipped by 4 bases and J by 8 bases; unmatched bases: 4. The CDR3 is CASSKIAGDEQFF. CDR3 DNA: TGTGCCAGCAGCAAAATAGCGGGAGATGAGCAGTTCTTC.

The chain couples TRBV19 to TRBJ2-7, with D unresolved. The CDR3 extends over 13 amino acids. With 1 base removed from V and 6 bases from J, the gap between germline ends came to 10 bases. The germline CDR1 and CDR2 sequences are LNHDA and SQIVND (reference sequence). The CDR3 nucleotides are TGTGCCAGTAGTATAGTCCCCTATGGCGAGCAGTACTTC. Translation: CASSIVPYGEQYF.

The genes are TRBV7-6 and TRBJ2-3; 11 bases agree with TRBD2. Germline CDR1 SGHVS, CDR2 FNYEAQ. V trimming: 3 bases; J trimming: 0 bases; junction bases outside the gene matches: 8. The CDR3 spans 18 residues. CDR3 residues: CASSFSSGRLSSTDTQYF. The CDR3 DNA follows: TGTGCCAGCAGCTTTTCTAGCGGGAGGCTCTCAAGCACAGATACGCAGTATTTT.

The V call is TRBV7-9, the J call TRBJ2-6; D remains ambiguous. The ends were cut back, 5 bases at V and 2 bases at J, with 13 bases in the middle. This CDR3 region has 16 residues. Germline V CDR1 and CDR2: SEHNR, FQNEAQ (reference sequence). The chain's CDR3 is CASSPPLGPGANVLTF. Written as DNA, the CDR3 is TGTGCCAGCAGCCCCCCCCTGGGCCCTGGGGCCAACGTCCTGACTTTC.

The chain uses TRBV14 and TRBJ2-7; TRBD1 might be the D (6 bases). The germline V and J ends were trimmed by 4 bases and 6 bases, with 16 bases remaining between them. In germline, CDR1 is SGHDN, CDR2 FVKESK. The CDR3 is 14 amino acids. CDR3 sequence reads: CASSLYRDKGEQYF. Written as DNA, the CDR3 is TGTGCCAGCAGCCTTTACCGGGACAAAGGCGAGCAGTACTTC.

This clone was detected only a few times. CDR3 sequence reads: CASSFNLDGYEQFF. The CDR3 DNA sequence: TGTGCCAGCAGCTTTAACCTCGACGGCTATGAGCAGTTCTTC. The chain has TRBV5-6 and TRBJ2-1; D uncertain. The CDR3 loop spans 14 amino acids. V was pared by 2 bases and J by 8 bases, with 14 bases between. Germline assignment: CDR1 SGHDT and CDR2 YYEEEE.

This chain links TRBV7-2 with TRBJ2-5; the D call may be TRBD1 or TRBD2 (6 bases each). The V end was cut by 5 bases, the J end by 3 bases, with 19 bases between. Germline CDR1 reads SGHTA; CDR2 reads FQGNSA. The CDR3 totals 16 residues. CDR3 residues: CASSAPGGRLEETQYF. The CDR3 DNA follows: TGTGCCAGCAGCGCACCTGGGGGGCGGTTAGAAGAGACCCAGTACTTC.

This chain connects TRBV6-1 to TRBJ1-4; D is perhaps TRBD1 (5 bases). V was cut by 1 base and J by 1 base, with 7 bases left in between. The CDR3 loop spans 15 amino acids. CDR1 is MNHNS, CDR2 SASEGT, per germline. The CDR3 protein is CASSEGRGTNEKLFF. The DNA of the CDR3 is TGTGCCAGCAGTGAAGGAAGGGGAACTAATGAAAAACTGTTTTTT.

This clone occurred once. The chain carries TRBV10-3 and TRBJ1-3, with a possible D match to TRBD1 (5 bases). The CDR3 totals 16 residues. V dropped 7 bases and J dropped 0 bases, with 16 bases sitting between them. From germline, CDR1 is ENHRY and CDR2 SYGVKD. This CDR3 is CAIMEQGPNSGNTIYF. CDR3 DNA: TGTGCCATCATGGAGCAGGGTCCCAACTCTGGAAACACCATATATTTT.

The chain couples TRBV5-4 to TRBJ1-1; tentative D call: TRBD1 (5 bases). Germline CDR1 SGHNT, CDR2 YYREEE (reference sequence). Trimming shortened V by 5 bases and J by 1 base, and 9 bases separated the two germline ends. This CDR3 is built from 13 residues. The chain's CDR3 is CASSLDRNTEAFF. CDR3 DNA: TGTGCCAGCAGTCTCGACAGGAACACTGAAGCTTTCTTT.